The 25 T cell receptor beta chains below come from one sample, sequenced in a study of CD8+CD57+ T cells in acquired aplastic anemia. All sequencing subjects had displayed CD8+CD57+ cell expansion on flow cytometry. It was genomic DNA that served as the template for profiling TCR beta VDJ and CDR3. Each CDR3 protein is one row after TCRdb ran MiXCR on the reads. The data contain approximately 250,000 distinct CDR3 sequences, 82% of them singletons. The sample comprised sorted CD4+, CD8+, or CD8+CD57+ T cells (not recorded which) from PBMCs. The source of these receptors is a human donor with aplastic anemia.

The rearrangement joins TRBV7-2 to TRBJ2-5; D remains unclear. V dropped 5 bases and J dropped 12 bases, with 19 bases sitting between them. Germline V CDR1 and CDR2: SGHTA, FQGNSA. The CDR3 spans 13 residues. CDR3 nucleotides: TGTGCCAGCAGCCTCCCCTTGGGTGAGGCTAAGTACTTC. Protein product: CASSLPLGEAKYF.

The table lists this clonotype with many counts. The CDR3 coding sequence is TGTGCCAGCAGCTTTCCGGGACAGGACTTGAACACCGGGGAGCTGTTTTTT. Translated: CASSFPGQDLNTGELFF. The V call is TRBV5-6, the J call TRBJ2-2; the match to TRBD1 covers 8 bases. Germline V gives CDR1 SGHDT, CDR2 YYEEEE. The CDR3 sequence is 17 residues long. The trim removed 2 bases at V and 1 base at J, leaving 7 bases unmatched.

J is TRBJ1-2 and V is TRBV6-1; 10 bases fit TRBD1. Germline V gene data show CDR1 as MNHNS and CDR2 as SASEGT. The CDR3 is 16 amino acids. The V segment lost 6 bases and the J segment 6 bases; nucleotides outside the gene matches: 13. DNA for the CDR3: TGTGCCAGCAGCTTCGACCGGGACAGGGGCATCGATGGCTACACCTTC. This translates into CASSFDRDRGIDGYTF.

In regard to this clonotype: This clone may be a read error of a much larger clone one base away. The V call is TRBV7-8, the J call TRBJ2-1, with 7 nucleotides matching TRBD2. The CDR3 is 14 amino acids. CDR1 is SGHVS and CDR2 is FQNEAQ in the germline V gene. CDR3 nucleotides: TGTGCCAGCAGCTTAGCGGGAGGGGCCGATACGCAGTTTTTC. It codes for CASSLAGGADTQFF.

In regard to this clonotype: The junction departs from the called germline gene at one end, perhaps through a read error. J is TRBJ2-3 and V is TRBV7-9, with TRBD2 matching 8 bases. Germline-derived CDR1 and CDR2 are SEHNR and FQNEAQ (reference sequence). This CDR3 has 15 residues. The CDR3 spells CASSLAGGYTDTQCF. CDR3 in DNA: TGCGCCAGCAGCTTGGCGGGGGGTTACACAGACACGCAGTGTTTT.

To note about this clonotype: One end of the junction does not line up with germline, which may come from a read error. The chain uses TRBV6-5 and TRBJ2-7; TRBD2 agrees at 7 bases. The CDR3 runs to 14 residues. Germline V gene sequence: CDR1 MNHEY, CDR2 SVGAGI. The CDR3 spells CASSYGGGNYKEHF. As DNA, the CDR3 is TGTGCCAGCAGTTACGGGGGGGGTAACTACAAGGAGCACTTC.

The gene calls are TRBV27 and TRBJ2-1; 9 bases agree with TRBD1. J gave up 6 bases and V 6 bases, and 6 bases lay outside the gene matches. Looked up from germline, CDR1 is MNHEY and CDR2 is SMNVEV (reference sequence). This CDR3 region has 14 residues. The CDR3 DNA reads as TGTGCCAGCAGAGGGACAGGGCAAGGCAATGAGCAGTTCTTC. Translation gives CASRGTGQGNEQFF.

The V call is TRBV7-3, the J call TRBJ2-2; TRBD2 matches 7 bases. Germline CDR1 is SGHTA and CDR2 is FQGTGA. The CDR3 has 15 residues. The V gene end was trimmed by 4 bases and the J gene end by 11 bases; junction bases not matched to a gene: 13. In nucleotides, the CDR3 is TGTGCCAGCAGCTCCGGGGGAGGGTCCTACAATGAGCTGTTTTTT. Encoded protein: CASSSGGGSYNELFF.

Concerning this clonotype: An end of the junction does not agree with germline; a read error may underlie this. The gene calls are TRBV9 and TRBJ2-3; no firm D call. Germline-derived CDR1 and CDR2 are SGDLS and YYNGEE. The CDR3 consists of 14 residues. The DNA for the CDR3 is TGTGCCAGCAGCGTAGGGGCAGCGACACATTATTTGGATTTT. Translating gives CASSVGAATHYLDF.

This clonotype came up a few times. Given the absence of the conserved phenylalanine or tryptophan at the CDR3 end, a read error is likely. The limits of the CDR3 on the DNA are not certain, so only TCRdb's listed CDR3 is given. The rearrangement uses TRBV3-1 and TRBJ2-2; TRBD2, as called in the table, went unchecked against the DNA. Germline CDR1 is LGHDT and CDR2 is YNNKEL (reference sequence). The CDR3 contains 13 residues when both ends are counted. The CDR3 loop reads CASSPPPEWASGS.

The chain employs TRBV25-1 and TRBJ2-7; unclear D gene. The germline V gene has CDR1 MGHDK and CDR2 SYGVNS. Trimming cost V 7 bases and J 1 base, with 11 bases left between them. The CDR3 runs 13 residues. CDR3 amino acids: CASMGDPSYEQYF. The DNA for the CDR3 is TGTGCCAGCATGGGTGACCCTTCCTACGAGCAGTACTTC.

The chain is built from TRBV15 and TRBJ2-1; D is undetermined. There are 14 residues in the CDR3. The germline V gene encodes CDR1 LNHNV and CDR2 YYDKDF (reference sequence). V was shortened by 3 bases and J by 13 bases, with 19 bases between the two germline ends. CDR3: CATSRGSSQENQFF. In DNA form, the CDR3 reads TGTGCCACCAGCAGGGGATCCAGTCAAGAGAACCAGTTCTTC.

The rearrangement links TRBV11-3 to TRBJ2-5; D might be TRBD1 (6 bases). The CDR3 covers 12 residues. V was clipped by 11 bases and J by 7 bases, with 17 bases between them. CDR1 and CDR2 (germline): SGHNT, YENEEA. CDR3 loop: CAVSVGAATQYF. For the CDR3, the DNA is TGTGCCGTTAGTGTGGGGGCGGCGACCCAGTACTTC.

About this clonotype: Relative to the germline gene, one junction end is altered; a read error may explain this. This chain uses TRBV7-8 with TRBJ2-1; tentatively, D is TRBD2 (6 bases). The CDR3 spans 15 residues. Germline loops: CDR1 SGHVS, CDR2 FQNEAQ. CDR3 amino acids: CATSRDRQPGTQQFF. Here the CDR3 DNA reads TGTGCCACCAGCAGAGATAGACAGCCGGGGACTCAGCAGTTCTTC.

DNA of the CDR3: TGTGCCAGCAGCAGAGTACAACGAACTCTAAATGGACAGTTCTTC. As protein: CASSRVQRTLNGQFF. The chain has TRBV7-8 and TRBJ2-1, with D uncertain. Germline V gene lookup returns CDR1 SGHVS and CDR2 FQNEAQ. Trimming stripped 5 bases from V and 13 bases from J, with 24 bases between. The CDR3 totals 15 residues.

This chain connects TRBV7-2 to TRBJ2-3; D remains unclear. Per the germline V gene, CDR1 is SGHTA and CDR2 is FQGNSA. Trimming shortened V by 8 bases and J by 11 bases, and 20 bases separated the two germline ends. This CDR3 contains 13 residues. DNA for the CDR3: TGTGCCAGCGGCTACGACTCCACAAATAAGCAGTATTTT. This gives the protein CASGYDSTNKQYF.

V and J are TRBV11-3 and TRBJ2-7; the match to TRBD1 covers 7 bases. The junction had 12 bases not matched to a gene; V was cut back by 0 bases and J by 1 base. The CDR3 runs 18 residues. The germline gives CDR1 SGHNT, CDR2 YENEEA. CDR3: CASSLDRQGTALSYEQYV. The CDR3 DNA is TGTGCCAGCAGCTTAGATCGACAAGGGACAGCCCTTTCCTACGAGCAGTACGTC.

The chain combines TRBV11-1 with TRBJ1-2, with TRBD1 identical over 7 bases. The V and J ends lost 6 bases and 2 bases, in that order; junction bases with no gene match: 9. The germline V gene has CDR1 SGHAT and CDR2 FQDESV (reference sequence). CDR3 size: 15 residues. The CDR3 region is CASSVGTDINYGYTF. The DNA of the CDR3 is TGTGCCAGCAGTGTAGGGACAGATATAAACTATGGCTACACCTTC.

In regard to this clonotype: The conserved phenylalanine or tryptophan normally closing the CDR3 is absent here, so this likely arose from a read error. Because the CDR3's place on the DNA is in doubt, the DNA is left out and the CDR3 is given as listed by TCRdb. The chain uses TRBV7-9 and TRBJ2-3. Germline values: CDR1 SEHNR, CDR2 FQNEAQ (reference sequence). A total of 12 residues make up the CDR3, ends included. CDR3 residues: CASSVGSDNKYY.

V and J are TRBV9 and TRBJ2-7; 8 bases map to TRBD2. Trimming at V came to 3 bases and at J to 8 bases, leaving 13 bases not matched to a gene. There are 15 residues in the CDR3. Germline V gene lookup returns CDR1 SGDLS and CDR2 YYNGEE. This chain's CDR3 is CASSAGGASRNQQYF. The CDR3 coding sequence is TGTGCCAGCAGCGCGGGAGGGGCCAGCCGCAATCAGCAGTACTTC.

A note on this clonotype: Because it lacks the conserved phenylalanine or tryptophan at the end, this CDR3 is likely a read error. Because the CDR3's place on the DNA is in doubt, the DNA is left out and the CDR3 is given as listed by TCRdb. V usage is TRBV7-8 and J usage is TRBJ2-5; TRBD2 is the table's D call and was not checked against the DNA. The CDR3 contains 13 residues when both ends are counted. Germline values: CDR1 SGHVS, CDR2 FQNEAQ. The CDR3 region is CASSLAGGQATQY.

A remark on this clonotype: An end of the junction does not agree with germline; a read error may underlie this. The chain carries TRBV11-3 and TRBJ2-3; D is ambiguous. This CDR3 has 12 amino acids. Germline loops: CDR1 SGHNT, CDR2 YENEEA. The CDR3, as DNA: TGTGCCAGCAGCGTAGATCTGGATGCGCAGTATTTT. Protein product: CASSVDLDAQYF.

The CDR3 bases are TGTGCCAGCGGGTTTAGGAGCGCAGATACGCAGTATTTT. Protein product: CASGFRSADTQYF. The V and J genes are TRBV5-5 and TRBJ2-3; D is undetermined. CDR1 and CDR2 from the germline V gene are SGHKS and YYEKEE (reference sequence). The CDR3 length is 13 residues. Trimming pared 7 bases from V and 4 bases from J, leaving 13 bases between.

The CDR3 coding sequence is TGTGCCAGCAGGCAGGGAGGCTCTGGGGCCAACGTCCTGACTTTC. Its translation is CASRQGGSGANVLTF. V is TRBV6-1 and J is TRBJ2-6; D is possibly TRBD2 (6 bases). Trimming removed 6 bases at V and 0 bases at J, with 9 bases between. The CDR3 has 15 residues. The V gene's germline CDR1 is MNHNS and CDR2 SASEGT.

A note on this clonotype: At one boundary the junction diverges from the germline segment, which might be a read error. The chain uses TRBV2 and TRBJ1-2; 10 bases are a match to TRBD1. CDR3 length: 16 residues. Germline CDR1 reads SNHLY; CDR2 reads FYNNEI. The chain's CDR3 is CASSYRDRGLEYGCTF. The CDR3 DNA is TGTGCCAGCAGCTATCGGGACAGGGGCTTGGAGTATGGCTGCACCTTC.